Following are 20 T cell receptor beta chains from one sample sequenced in a study of shared clonotypes between healthy human individuals. Profiled with immunoSEQ multiplex PCR; TCRdb holds only in-frame clones, not every one. The data contain about 2 million clones, about 95% of them seen just once; the ten biggest clones take up 1.2%. The naive CD8 fraction comprised CD45RO-negative cells positively selected for CCR7 and excluded terminally differentiated effector memory CD45RA+ cells. The sequenced material came from naive CD8+ T cells sorted from blood. Every receptor here comes from a man between 18 and 35 years old in good health.

The chain joins TRBV7-3 to TRBJ2-5; no definite D call. CDR1 is SGHTA and CDR2 is FQGTGA in the germline V gene. The CDR3 is 13 amino acids. V was shortened by 0 bases and J by 5 bases, with 7 bases between the two germline ends. The CDR3 spells CASSLTGVETQYF. CDR3 coding DNA: TGTGCCAGCAGCTTAACTGGGGTGGAGACCCAGTACTTC.

Only one count was recorded for this clone. This sequence joins TRBV4-1 and TRBJ1-3, with a tentative D call TRBD1 (5 bases). There are 15 residues in the CDR3. V gave up 1 base and J gave up 0 bases, with 7 bases separating them. The V gene's germline CDR1 is MGHRA and CDR2 YSYEKL. The CDR3 spells CASSQVGLSGNTIYF. CDR3 bases: TGCGCCAGCAGCCAAGTGGGGCTCTCTGGAAACACCATATATTTT.

The rearrangement joins TRBV15 to TRBJ2-7; the D gene is possibly TRBD2 (6 bases). Germline V lookup: CDR1 LNHNV, CDR2 YYDKDF (reference sequence). V gave up 4 bases and J gave up 4 bases, with 14 bases separating them. This CDR3 region has 14 residues. The CDR3 DNA follows: TGTGCCACCAGCAATCCGGGACTCTTATACGAGCAGTACTTC. Translated, it gives CATSNPGLLYEQYF. The full variable domain, with the rest looked up from reference TRBV15 and TRBJ2-7, is DAMVIQNPRYQVTQFGKPVTLSCSQTLNHNVMYWYQQKSSQAPKLLFHYYDKDFNNEADTPDNFQSRRPNTSFCFLDIRSPGLGDTAMYLCATSNPGLLYEQYFGPGTRLTVT.

This clone was found once. The chain joins TRBV25-1 to TRBJ1-2; possible D gene TRBD1, 5 bases. Germline V gene lookup returns CDR1 MGHDK and CDR2 SYGVNS. The CDR3 runs to 12 residues. V lost 6 bases and J lost 7, with 12 bases in between. The CDR3 DNA is TGTGCCAGCAGCCCTGGGGGAAGTGGCTACACCTTC. It translates to CASSPGGSGYTF.

V is TRBV5-8 and J is TRBJ2-2; D gene unclear. Germline loops: CDR1 SGHTS, CDR2 YDEGEE. V dropped 4 bases and J dropped 1 base, with 8 bases sitting between them. There are 14 residues in the CDR3. CDR3 nucleotides: TGTGCCAGCAGCCAATTGGTGAACACCGGGGAGCTGTTTTTT. It encodes CASSQLVNTGELFF.

The genes are TRBV4-1 and TRBJ1-6, with D uncertain. The germline CDR1 and CDR2 sequences are MGHRA and YSYEKL. This CDR3 has 18 amino acids. Trimming pared 0 bases from V and 0 bases from J, leaving 12 bases between. The CDR3 here is CASSQDGPTSSYNSPLHF. The CDR3 nucleotides are TGCGCCAGCAGCCAAGATGGGCCGACGAGCTCCTATAATTCACCCCTCCACTTT.

J is TRBJ2-5 and V is TRBV6-1; tentatively, D is TRBD1 or TRBD2 (5 bases each). This CDR3 has 12 residues. Germline V CDR1 and CDR2: MNHNS, SASEGT. V lost 7 bases, J lost 1 base, and 7 bases lay in between. CDR3 residues: CASMGTQETQYF. The DNA for the CDR3 is TGTGCCAGCATGGGGACCCAAGAGACCCAGTACTTC.

The rearrangement uses TRBV25-1 and TRBJ1-3; unclear D gene. This CDR3 has 14 amino acids. Germline V gene lookup returns CDR1 MGHDK and CDR2 SYGVNS. V was pared by 11 bases and J by 0 bases, with 14 bases between. The CDR3 DNA follows: TGTGCCGCGGAGGGAATCGCCTCTGGAAACACCATATATTTT. Its translation is CAAEGIASGNTIYF.

V usage is TRBV7-6 and J usage is TRBJ2-3; 7 nucleotides align to TRBD2. In germline, CDR1 is SGHVS, CDR2 FNYEAQ. This CDR3 region has 15 residues. V was clipped by 2 bases and J by 1 base; unmatched bases: 3. The CDR3: CASSLWAGGTDTQYF. CDR3 in DNA: TGTGCCAGCAGCTTATGGGCGGGAGGCACAGATACGCAGTATTTT.

V usage is TRBV10-3 and J usage is TRBJ1-4; a possible D gene is TRBD1 (6 bases). CDR3 length: 15 amino acids. The germline V gene has CDR1 ENHRY and CDR2 SYGVKD. Trimming took 2 bases from V and 6 from J, leaving 13 bases between them. CDR3 protein: CAISELWGPHEKLFF. The CDR3, as DNA: TGTGCCATCAGTGAGCTATGGGGGCCGCATGAAAAACTGTTTTTT.

This sequence joins TRBV14 and TRBJ2-2; D not resolved. Trimming shortened V by 2 bases and J by 0 bases, and 4 bases separated the two germline ends. Germline CDR1 reads SGHDN; CDR2 reads FVKESK. The CDR3 is 14 amino acids. The CDR3 spells CASSQLTNTGELFF. The CDR3 coding sequence is TGTGCCAGCAGCCAACTTACGAACACCGGGGAGCTGTTTTTT.

V usage is TRBV5-4 and J usage is TRBJ1-2; tentatively, D is TRBD1 (5 bases). V lost 4 bases to trimming and J lost 4 bases, with 14 bases between them. The germline CDR1 and CDR2 sequences are SGHNT and YYREEE (reference sequence). This CDR3 is 14 amino acids long. The CDR3 region has the DNA TGTGCCAGCAGCATTTGGGGGGTTGGCTATGGCTACACCTTC. Residues: CASSIWGVGYGYTF.

The V call is TRBV11-2, the J call TRBJ1-1; TRBD1 is a possible D gene (6 bases). This CDR3 spans 15 amino acids. The V end lost 5 bases, the J end lost 4 bases, and 17 bases lay between the germline ends. Germline CDR1 reads SGHAT; CDR2 reads FQNNGV. CDR3 nucleotides: TGTGCCAGCAGCCCACTACAGGGACGGGGCACTGAAGCTTTCTTT. As protein: CASSPLQGRGTEAFF.

The rearrangement links TRBV2 to TRBJ2-7; weak D call: TRBD1 (5 bases). The CDR3 runs 16 residues. V was shortened by 2 bases and J by 5 bases, with 19 bases between the two germline ends. The germline V gene has CDR1 SNHLY and CDR2 FYNNEI. The CDR3 sequence: CASSELGVGQGHEQYF. As DNA, the CDR3 is TGTGCCAGCAGTGAATTAGGGGTCGGTCAGGGCCACGAGCAGTACTTC.

The V call is TRBV5-5, the J call TRBJ2-7, with 7 bases lining up with TRBD2. The ends lost 4 bases at V and 3 bases at J; junction bases unmatched: 7. The length of the CDR3 is 14 residues. The germline CDR1 and CDR2 sequences are SGHKS and YYEKEE (reference sequence). The CDR3 spells CASSPGLGGYEQYF. The CDR3 nucleotides are TGTGCCAGCAGCCCTGGACTAGGAGGCTACGAGCAGTACTTC. Full variable domain (rest looked up from reference TRBV5-5 and TRBJ2-7): DAGVTQSPTHLIKTRGQQVTLRCSPISGHKSVSWYQQVLGQGPQFIFQYYEKEERGRGNFPDRFSARQFPNYSSELNVNALLLGDSALYLCASSPGLGGYEQYFGPGTRLTVT.

This clone was observed once. The gene calls are TRBV2 and TRBJ2-5; D ambiguous. Germline V CDR1 and CDR2: SNHLY, FYNNEI. The CDR3 spans 15 residues. Trimming removed 3 bases at V and 5 bases at J, with 16 bases between. The CDR3 spells CASSEEVWVRETQYF. The CDR3 region has the DNA TGTGCCAGCAGTGAGGAAGTCTGGGTTCGGGAGACCCAGTACTTC.

This rearrangement joins TRBV7-8 to TRBJ2-5; TRBD1 aligns across 7 bases. The CDR3 spans 15 residues. Germline assignment: CDR1 SGHVS and CDR2 FQNEAQ. V was clipped by 2 bases and J by 4 bases; unmatched bases: 7. CDR3 loop: CASSLLGNRGETQYF. DNA of the CDR3: TGTGCCAGCAGCTTACTAGGGAACAGGGGAGAGACCCAGTACTTC.

The gene calls are TRBV15 and TRBJ1-6, with a weak D call TRBD1 (6 bases). The CDR3 consists of 15 residues. Per germline, CDR1 LNHNV and CDR2 YYDKDF (reference sequence). Deletions cut 0 bases from V and 6 bases from J, with 9 bases between. In DNA form, the CDR3 reads TGTGCCACCAGCAGAGACAGGGGAAGTAATTCACCCCTCCACTTT. This encodes CATSRDRGSNSPLHF. Complete variable domain (other parts from reference TRBV15 and TRBJ1-6): DAMVIQNPRYQVTQFGKPVTLSCSQTLNHNVMYWYQQKSSQAPKLLFHYYDKDFNNEADTPDNFQSRRPNTSFCFLDIRSPGLGDTAMYLCATSRDRGSNSPLHFGNGTRLTVT.

This chain joins TRBV6-5 and TRBJ2-7; D is perhaps TRBD1 or TRBD2 (6 bases each). The CDR3 covers 15 residues. CDR1 is MNHEY and CDR2 is SVGAGI in the germline V gene. Trimming pared 6 bases from V and 2 bases from J, leaving 17 bases between. CDR3 nucleotides: TGTGCCAGCAGCCGGGACGTCGGGGGCGCCTACGAGCAGTACTTC. Protein: CASSRDVGGAYEQYF.

J is TRBJ1-1 and V is TRBV4-1; TRBD1 matches 8 bases. This CDR3 contains 18 residues. Trimming cost V 1 base and J 0 bases; bases outside gene matches: 10. Per the germline V gene, CDR1 is MGHRA and CDR2 is YSYEKL. This CDR3 is CASSQGPTGEAMNTEAFF. The CDR3 coding sequence is TGCGCCAGCAGCCAAGGGCCGACAGGGGAGGCTATGAACACTGAAGCTTTCTTT.